These 6 T cell receptor beta chains originate from one sample sequenced in a study of OX40 agonist ivuxolimab in advanced cancers. TCRdb keeps only in-frame clones here, not all; method: immunoSEQ multiplex PCR. The top ten hold around 1.5% of the sample, which has more than 70,000 clones, 91% seen once. The sequenced sample was CD4+ or CD8+ T cells sorted from blood, obtained in a trial of the OX40 agonist ivuxolimab. These receptors were taken from an adult with an advanced solid tumor such as melanoma, head and neck, liver or kidney cancer.

A single count supports this clone. This sequence joins TRBV4-3 and TRBJ2-7; D is unclear. The length of the CDR3 is 13 residues. Germline V lookup: CDR1 LGHNA, CDR2 YSLEER. Trimming shortened V by 4 bases and J by 2 bases, and 9 bases separated the two germline ends. CDR3 in amino acids: CASSPDLAYEQYF. CDR3 nucleotides: TGCGCCAGCAGCCCAGACTTGGCCTACGAGCAGTACTTC.

This clone was observed a few times. This chain joins TRBV18 and TRBJ1-2; TRBD1 agrees at 10 bases. With 6 bases clipped from V and 7 bases from J, the junction kept 5 bases outside the gene matches. The CDR3 totals 13 residues. Germline CDR1 reads KGHSH; CDR2 reads LQKENI. Here the CDR3 reads CASSLTGGSGYTF. CDR3 in DNA: TGTGCCAGCTCCCTGACAGGGGGCAGTGGCTACACCTTC.

The CDR3 protein is CASSLTPTNEKLFF. CDR3 DNA: TGTGCCAGCAGTTTGACCCCAACTAATGAAAAACTGTTTTTT. This sequence joins TRBV6-5 and TRBJ1-4, with D hard to call. There are 14 residues in the CDR3. Looked up from germline, CDR1 is MNHEY and CDR2 is SVGAGI. V was shortened by 4 bases and J by 0 bases, with 6 bases between the two germline ends.

This rearrangement joins TRBV10-3 to TRBJ1-6; the D gene is possibly TRBD1 (6 bases). The CDR3 is 15 amino acids. V was trimmed by 2 bases and J by 8 bases, leaving 13 bases between them. CDR1 and CDR2 from the germline V gene are ENHRY and SYGVKD. The CDR3 is CAISEGQPADSPLHF. The CDR3 bases are TGTGCCATCAGTGAGGGACAGCCGGCGGATTCACCCCTCCACTTT.

V gene TRBV7-2 combines with J gene TRBJ2-3, with 7 bases lining up with TRBD2. Losses at the gene ends were 1 base for V and 4 bases for J; bases not matched to a gene: 8. Germline values: CDR1 SGHTA, CDR2 FQGNSA. There are 16 residues in the CDR3. This CDR3 is CASSLVAGVYADTQYF. CDR3 coding DNA: TGTGCCAGCAGCTTAGTGGCGGGAGTTTACGCAGATACGCAGTATTTT. Full variable domain (rest looked up from reference TRBV7-2 and TRBJ2-3): GAGVSQSPSNKVTEKGKDVELRCDPISGHTALYWYRQSLGQGLEFLIYFQGNSAPDKSGLPSDRFSAERTGGSVSTLTIQRTQQEDSAVYLCASSLVAGVYADTQYFGPGTRLTVL.

With regard to this clone: At the DNA level, this CDR3 is encoded by other sequences in the same sample as well. The chain uses TRBV7-6 and TRBJ2-5, with D unresolved. Germline-derived CDR1 and CDR2 are SGHVS and FNYEAQ. The CDR3 totals 12 residues. The V end was cut by 5 bases, the J end by 4 bases, with 8 bases between. The CDR3 protein is CASSPGSETQYF. The CDR3 region has the DNA TGTGCCAGCAGCCCCGGTTCAGAGACCCAGTACTTC.